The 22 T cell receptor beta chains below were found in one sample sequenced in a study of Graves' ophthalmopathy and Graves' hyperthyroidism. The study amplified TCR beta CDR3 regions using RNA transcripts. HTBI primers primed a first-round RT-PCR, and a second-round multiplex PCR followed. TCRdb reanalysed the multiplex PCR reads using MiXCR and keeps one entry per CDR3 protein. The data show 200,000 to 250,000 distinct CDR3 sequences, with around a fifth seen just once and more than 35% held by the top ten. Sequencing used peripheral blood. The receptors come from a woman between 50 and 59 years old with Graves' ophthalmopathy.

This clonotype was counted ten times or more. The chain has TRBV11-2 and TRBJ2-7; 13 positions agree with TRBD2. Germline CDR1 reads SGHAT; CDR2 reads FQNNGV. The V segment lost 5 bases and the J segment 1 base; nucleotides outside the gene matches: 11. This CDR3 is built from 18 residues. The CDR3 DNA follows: TGTGCCAGCAGCCCCCCCCCCGGACTAGCGGGAGTTTCCTACGAGCAGTACTTC. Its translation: CASSPPPGLAGVSYEQYF.

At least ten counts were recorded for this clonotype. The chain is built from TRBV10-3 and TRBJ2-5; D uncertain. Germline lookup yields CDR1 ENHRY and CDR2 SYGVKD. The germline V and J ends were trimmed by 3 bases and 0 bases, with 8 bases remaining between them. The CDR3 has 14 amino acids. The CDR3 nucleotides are TGTGCCATCAGTGAAGGGCAGTACCAAGAGACCCAGTACTTC. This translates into CAISEGQYQETQYF.

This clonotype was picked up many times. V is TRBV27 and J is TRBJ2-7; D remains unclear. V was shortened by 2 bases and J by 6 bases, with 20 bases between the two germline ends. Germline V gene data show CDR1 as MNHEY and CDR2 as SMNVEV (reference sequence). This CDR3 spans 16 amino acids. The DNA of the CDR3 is TGTGCCAGCAGTTTAGTCCTAGTGCCACCCTTGGGCGAGCAGTACTTC. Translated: CASSLVLVPPLGEQYF.

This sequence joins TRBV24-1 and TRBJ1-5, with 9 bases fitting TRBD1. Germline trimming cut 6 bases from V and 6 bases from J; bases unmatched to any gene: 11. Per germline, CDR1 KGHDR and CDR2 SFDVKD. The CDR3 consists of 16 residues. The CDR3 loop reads CATSPGDRATSQPQHF. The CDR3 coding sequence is TGTGCCACCAGTCCAGGGGACAGGGCAACAAGTCAGCCCCAGCATTTT.

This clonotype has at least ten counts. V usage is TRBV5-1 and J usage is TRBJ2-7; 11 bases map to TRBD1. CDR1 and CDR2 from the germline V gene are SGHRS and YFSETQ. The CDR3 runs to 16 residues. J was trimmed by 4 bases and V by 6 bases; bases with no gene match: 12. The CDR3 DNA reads TGCGCCAGCATCCCCGGGGACCGGGACAGGGGGTACGAGCAGTACTTC. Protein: CASIPGDRDRGYEQYF.

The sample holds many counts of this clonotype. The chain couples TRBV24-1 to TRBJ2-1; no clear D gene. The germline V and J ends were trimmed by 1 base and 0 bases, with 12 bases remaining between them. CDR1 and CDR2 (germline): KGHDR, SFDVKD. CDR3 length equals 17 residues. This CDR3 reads CATSDLGILSSYNEQFF. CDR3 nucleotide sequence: TGTGCCACCAGTGATTTAGGGATATTAAGCTCCTACAATGAGCAGTTCTTC.

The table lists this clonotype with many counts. CDR3: CASSWAHSTGELFF. The CDR3 coding sequence is TGTGCCAGCAGTTGGGCCCATTCCACCGGGGAGCTGTTTTTT. The chain links TRBV7-2 to TRBJ2-2; D is ambiguous. In germline, CDR1 is SGHTA, CDR2 FQGNSA. This CDR3 has 14 amino acids. V was cut by 6 bases and J by 4 bases, with 12 bases left in between.

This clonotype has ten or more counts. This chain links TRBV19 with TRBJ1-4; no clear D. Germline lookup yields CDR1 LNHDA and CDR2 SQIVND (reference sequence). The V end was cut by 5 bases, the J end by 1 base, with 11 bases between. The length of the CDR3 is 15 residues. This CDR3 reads CASSSQRITNEKLFF. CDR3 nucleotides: TGTGCCAGTAGTTCCCAGCGGATAACTAATGAAAAACTGTTTTTT.

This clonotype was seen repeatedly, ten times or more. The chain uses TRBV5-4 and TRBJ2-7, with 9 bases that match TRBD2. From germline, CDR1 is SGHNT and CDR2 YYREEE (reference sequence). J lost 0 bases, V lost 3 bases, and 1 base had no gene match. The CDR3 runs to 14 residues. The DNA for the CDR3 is TGTGCCAGCAGCTCGGGACTAGCCTCCTACGAGCAGTACTTC. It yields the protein CASSSGLASYEQYF.

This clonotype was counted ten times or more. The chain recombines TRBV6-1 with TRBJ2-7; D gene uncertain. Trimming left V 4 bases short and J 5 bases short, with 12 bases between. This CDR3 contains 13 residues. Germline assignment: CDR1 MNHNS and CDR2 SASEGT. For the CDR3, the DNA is TGTGCCAGCAGTGGCCGGCAGTCCCACGAGCAGTACTTC. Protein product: CASSGRQSHEQYF.

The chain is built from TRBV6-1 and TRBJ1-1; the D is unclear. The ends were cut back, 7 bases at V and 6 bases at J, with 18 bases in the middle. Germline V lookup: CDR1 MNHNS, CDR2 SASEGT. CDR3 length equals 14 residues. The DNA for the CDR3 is TGTGCCAGCAATGATAGGGCCAAGAGGCCTGAAGCTTTCTTT. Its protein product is CASNDRAKRPEAFF.

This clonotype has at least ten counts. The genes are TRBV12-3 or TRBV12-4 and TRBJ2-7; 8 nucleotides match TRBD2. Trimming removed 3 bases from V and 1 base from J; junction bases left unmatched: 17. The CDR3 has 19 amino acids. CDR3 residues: CASSFLTPGAGGVSYEQYF. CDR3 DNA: TGTGCCAGCAGTTTCCTCACCCCAGGGGCGGGAGGAGTTTCCTACGAGCAGTACTTC.

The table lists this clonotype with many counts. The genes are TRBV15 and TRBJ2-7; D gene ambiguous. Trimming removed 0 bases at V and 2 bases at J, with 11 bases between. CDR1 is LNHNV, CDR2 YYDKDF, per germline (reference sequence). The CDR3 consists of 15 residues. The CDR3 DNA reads TGTGCCACCAGCAGAGATATGGGCACCACCTACGAGCAGTACTTC. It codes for CATSRDMGTTYEQYF.

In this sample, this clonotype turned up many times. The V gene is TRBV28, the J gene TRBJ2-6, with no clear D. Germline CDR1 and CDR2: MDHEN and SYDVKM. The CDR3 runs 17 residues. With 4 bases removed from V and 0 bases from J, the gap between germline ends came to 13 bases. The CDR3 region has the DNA TGTGCCAGCAGTTCCCACGTGGGCCGCTCTGGGGCCAACGTCCTGACTTTC. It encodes CASSSHVGRSGANVLTF.

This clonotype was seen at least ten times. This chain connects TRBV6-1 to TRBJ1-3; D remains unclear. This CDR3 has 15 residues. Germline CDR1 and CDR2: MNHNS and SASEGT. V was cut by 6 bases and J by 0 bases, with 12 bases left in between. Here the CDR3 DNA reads TGTGCCAGCAGAACGCCCGGGCTCTCTGGAAACACCATATATTTT. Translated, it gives CASRTPGLSGNTIYF.

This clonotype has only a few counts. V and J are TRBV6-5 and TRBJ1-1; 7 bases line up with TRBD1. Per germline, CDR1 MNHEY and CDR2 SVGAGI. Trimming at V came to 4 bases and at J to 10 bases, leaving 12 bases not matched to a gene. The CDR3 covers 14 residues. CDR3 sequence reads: CASSSDRALWGAFF. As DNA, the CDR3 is TGTGCCAGCAGTTCCGACAGGGCCCTTTGGGGAGCTTTCTTT.

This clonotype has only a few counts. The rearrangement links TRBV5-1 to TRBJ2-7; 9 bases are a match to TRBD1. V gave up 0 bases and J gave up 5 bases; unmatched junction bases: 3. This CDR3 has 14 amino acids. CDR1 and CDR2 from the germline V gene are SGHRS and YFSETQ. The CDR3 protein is CASSLDRDRDEQYF. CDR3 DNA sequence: TGCGCCAGCAGCTTGGATCGGGACAGGGACGAGCAGTACTTC.

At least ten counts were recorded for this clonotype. The CDR3 sequence: CASSLPGTGATEAFF. As DNA, the CDR3 is TGTGCCAGCAGTCTTCCCGGGACAGGGGCCACTGAAGCTTTCTTT. The chain combines TRBV28 with TRBJ1-1, with 10 bases that match TRBD1. CDR3 size: 15 residues. With 5 bases clipped from V and 4 bases from J, the junction kept 7 bases outside the gene matches. Per germline, CDR1 MDHEN and CDR2 SYDVKM.

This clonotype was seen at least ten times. CDR3 DNA sequence: TGTGCCAGCAGCGGGGCAGCCACGCATGGGAACACTGAAGCTTTCTTT. It encodes CASSGAATHGNTEAFF. The V call is TRBV5-5, the J call TRBJ1-1, with D possibly being TRBD1 (5 bases). The germline V gene encodes CDR1 SGHKS and CDR2 YYEKEE (reference sequence). V shed 4 bases and J shed 1 base, with 17 bases lying between them. CDR3 size: 16 residues.

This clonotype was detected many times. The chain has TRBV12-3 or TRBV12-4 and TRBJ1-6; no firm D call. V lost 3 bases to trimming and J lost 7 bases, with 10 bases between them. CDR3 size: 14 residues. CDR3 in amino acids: CASSFSSRNSPLHF. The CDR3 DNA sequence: TGTGCCAGCAGTTTCTCTTCCCGAAATTCACCCCTCCACTTT.

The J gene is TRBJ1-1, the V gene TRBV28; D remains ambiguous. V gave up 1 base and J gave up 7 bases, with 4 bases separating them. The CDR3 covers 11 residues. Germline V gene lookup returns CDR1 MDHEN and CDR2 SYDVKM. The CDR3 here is CASSLYGEAFF. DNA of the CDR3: TGTGCCAGCAGTTTATACGGTGAAGCTTTCTTT.

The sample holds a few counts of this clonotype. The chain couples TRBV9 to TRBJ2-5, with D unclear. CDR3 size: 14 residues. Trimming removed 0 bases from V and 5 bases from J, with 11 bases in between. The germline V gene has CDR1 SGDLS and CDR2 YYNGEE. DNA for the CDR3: TGTGCCAGCAGCGTAGGGCCTACCAGGGAGACCCAGTACTTC. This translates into CASSVGPTRETQYF.